The 32 T cell receptor beta chains below all came from one sample that was sequenced in a study of regulatory T cells in long-lasting Graves disease. The TCR beta library used iRepertoire HTBI primers with Arm-PCR amplification of CDR3. MiXCR, applied by TCRdb to the multiplex PCR reads, yields one record per CDR3 protein. The sample includes 510,000 or so distinct CDR3 sequences, 12% seen only once; the top ten take roughly 8.2%. Time point noted: newly diagnosed GD, antithyroid drugs for less than 3 months. With RNA extracted from PBMCs as input, the TCR library was made. Separately, the same data were catalogued under a study of T cells in Graves' hyperthyroidism and ophthalmopathy.

This specimen consisted of peripheral blood mononuclear cells (PBMCs), obtained at new diagnosis, from a patient treated with antithyroid drugs. Receptors were obtained from a woman aged 25 to 39 with Graves disease.

The V gene is TRBV27, the J gene TRBJ1-1; D not certain. Trimming removed 3 bases at V and 4 bases at J, with 12 bases between. Germline V gene data show CDR1 as MNHEY and CDR2 as SMNVEV (reference sequence). This CDR3 is built from 14 residues. In DNA, the CDR3 is TGTGCCAGCAGTTTTGGCCCATTAGGCACTGAAGCTTTCTTT. Translated, it gives CASSFGPLGTEAFF.

This clonotype was recorded many times. The rearrangement links TRBV11-2 to TRBJ2-5; 9 bases fit TRBD1. The CDR3 covers 15 residues. Germline CDR1 is SGHAT and CDR2 is FQNNGV. Unmatched junction bases numbered 6, after V lost 5 bases and J lost 2 bases. The CDR3 DNA sequence: TGTGCCAGCAGCCAGACAGGGGGTCGACAAGAGACCCAGTACTTC. Translation gives CASSQTGGRQETQYF.

The gene calls are TRBV12-3 or TRBV12-4 and TRBJ2-3, with D unresolved. Trimming pared 6 bases from V and 3 bases from J, leaving 13 bases between. This CDR3 is 14 amino acids long. Written as DNA, the CDR3 is TGTGCCAGCAGCCTTAGCAGGCGTACAGATACGCAGTATTTT. This sequence encodes CASSLSRRTDTQYF.

For this clonotype: An end of the junction does not agree with germline; a read error may underlie this. The chain couples TRBV11-3 to TRBJ2-7; D remains unclear. Germline V gene sequence: CDR1 SGHNT, CDR2 YENEEA. The CDR3 length is 13 residues. The CDR3 bases are TGTGCCAGCAGCTTAGGCCGAGTCTACGGGCAGTACTTC. Translation: CASSLGRVYGQYF.

This clonotype was counted a few times. The V gene is TRBV6-1, the J gene TRBJ1-4; the match to TRBD1 covers 10 bases. The CDR3 consists of 14 residues. The ends lost 6 bases at V and 8 bases at J; junction bases unmatched: 6. Germline V gene lookup returns CDR1 MNHNS and CDR2 SASEGT. CDR3 nucleotide sequence: TGTGCCAGCAGGAGGGGACAGGGGAGGGAAAAACTGTTTTTT. It specifies CASRRGQGREKLFF.

This clonotype appeared many times. This sequence joins TRBV19 and TRBJ1-4; possible D gene TRBD1, 5 bases. V lost 5 bases, J lost 0 bases, and 10 bases lay in between. This CDR3 is built from 15 residues. In germline, CDR1 is LNHDA, CDR2 SQIVND (reference sequence). CDR3 sequence: CASSAGTATNEKLFF. CDR3 in DNA: TGTGCCAGTAGTGCCGGGACGGCAACTAATGAAAAACTGTTTTTT.

This clonotype was found many times. This sequence joins TRBV20-1 and TRBJ2-7; D unclear. CDR1 and CDR2 from the germline V gene are DFQATT and SNEGSKA (reference sequence). This CDR3 has 16 amino acids. V was shortened by 0 bases and J by 0 bases, with 15 bases between the two germline ends. CDR3 region: CSARDLSPSPSYEQYF. CDR3 nucleotides: TGCAGTGCTAGAGATCTTAGTCCTTCTCCCTCCTACGAGCAGTACTTC.

This clonotype was detected many times. The V call is TRBV28, the J call TRBJ2-7, with D possibly matching TRBD2 (7 bases). With 6 bases removed from V and 4 bases from J, the gap between germline ends came to 19 bases. CDR3 length equals 15 residues. The germline V gene encodes CDR1 MDHEN and CDR2 SYDVKM. The CDR3 is CASSFPAGADYEQYF. The CDR3, as DNA: TGTGCCAGCAGCTTCCCGGCGGGGGCCGATTACGAGCAGTACTTC. Looking up the rest from reference TRBV28 and TRBJ2-7 gives the full variable domain: DVKVTQSSRYLVKRTGEKVFLECVQDMDHENMFWYRQDPGLGLRLIYFSYDVKMKEKGDIPEGYSVSREKKERFSLILESASTNQTSMYLCASSFPAGADYEQYFGPGTRLTVT.

This clonotype has at least ten counts. The CDR3 sequence: CASSDVSGNTEAFF. The CDR3 coding sequence is TGTGCCAGCAGTGATGTGTCAGGGAACACTGAAGCTTTCTTT. V gene TRBV2 combines with J gene TRBJ1-1; D remains ambiguous. CDR1 and CDR2 from the germline V gene are SNHLY and FYNNEI. The CDR3 has 14 amino acids. The V end was cut by 3 bases, the J end by 1 base, with 9 bases between. Drawing the rest from reference TRBV2 and TRBJ1-1, the complete variable domain is EPEVTQTPSHQVTQMGQEVILRCVPISNHLYFYWYRQILGQKVEFLVSFYNNEISEKSEIFDDQFSVERPDGSNFTLKIRSTKLEDSAMYFCASSDVSGNTEAFFGQGTRLTVV.

This clonotype was observed at least ten times. J is TRBJ2-1 and V is TRBV3-1, with TRBD1 matching 9 bases. This CDR3 spans 15 amino acids. V lost 4 bases, J lost 7 bases, and 8 bases stayed unmatched. Germline-derived CDR1 and CDR2 are LGHDT and YNNKEL (reference sequence). This chain's CDR3 is CASSLDRGVFNEQFF. CDR3 coding DNA: TGTGCCAGCAGCCTCGACAGGGGGGTGTTTAATGAGCAGTTCTTC.

There are many counts of this clonotype. This sequence joins TRBV3-1 and TRBJ1-2; the D gene is possibly TRBD1 (5 bases). The CDR3 has 14 residues. V was shortened by 3 bases and J by 4 bases, with 12 bases between the two germline ends. Germline V CDR1 and CDR2: LGHDT, YNNKEL (reference sequence). The CDR3 loop reads CASSQGQGLYGYTF. The CDR3 DNA reads TGTGCCAGCAGCCAGGGGCAGGGCCTCTATGGCTACACCTTC. Full variable domain (outside the CDR3, taken from reference TRBV3-1 and TRBJ1-2): DTAVSQTPKYLVTQMGNDKSIKCEQNLGHDTMYWYKQDSKKFLKIMFSYNNKELIINETVPNRFSPKSPDKAHLNLHINSLELGDSAVYFCASSQGQGLYGYTFGSGTRLTVV.

This clonotype occurred many times. J is TRBJ1-6 and V is TRBV20-1; 8 bases are shared with TRBD1. The V segment lost 3 bases and the J segment 10 bases; nucleotides outside the gene matches: 14. Germline V gives CDR1 DFQATT, CDR2 SNEGSKA (reference sequence). The CDR3 has 16 residues. The CDR3 DNA reads as TGCAGTGCTAGGCAACTTGGACAGGGAGGGATATCACCCCTCCACTTT. This sequence encodes CSARQLGQGGISPLHF.

This clonotype was detected a few times. V and J are TRBV7-6 and TRBJ2-5, with a possible D match to TRBD1 (7 bases). Deletions cut 5 bases from V and 3 bases from J, with 16 bases between. The length of the CDR3 is 15 residues. In germline, CDR1 is SGHVS, CDR2 FNYEAQ. The CDR3 sequence is CASSTRQGGEETQYF. In nucleotides, the CDR3 is TGTGCCAGCAGCACACGGCAGGGGGGTGAAGAGACCCAGTACTTC. Based on the CDR3 plus reference TRBV7-6 and TRBJ2-5, the full variable domain is GAGVSQSPRYKVTKRGQDVALRCDPISGHVSLYWYRQALGQGPEFLTYFNYEAQQDKSGLPNDRFSAERPEGSISTLTIQRTEQRDSAMYRCASSTRQGGEETQYFGPGTRLLVL.

There are a few counts of this clonotype. The V call is TRBV4-2, the J call TRBJ2-7; TRBD1 is a possible D gene (6 bases). CDR1 is LGHNA and CDR2 is YNFKEQ in the germline V gene. Trimming left V 4 bases short and J 4 bases short, with 14 bases between. The CDR3 has 14 residues. CDR3 sequence reads: CASSPSTGRYEQYF. CDR3 sequence (DNA): TGTGCCAGCAGCCCGTCGACAGGTAGATACGAGCAGTACTTC.

This clonotype was seen only a few times. The J gene is TRBJ2-1, the V gene TRBV6-2 or TRBV6-3, with a possible D match to TRBD2 (5 bases). Germline V gene sequence: CDR1 MNHEY, CDR2 SVGEGT. V dropped 6 bases and J dropped 2 bases, with 14 bases sitting between them. The CDR3 runs to 15 residues. CDR3 nucleotide sequence: TGTGCCAGCAGCTTTCTAGTGGGAGCCTACAATGAGCAGTTCTTC. Translation gives CASSFLVGAYNEQFF.

The table lists this clonotype with a few counts. The genes are TRBV9 and TRBJ1-5; maybe TRBD1 (6 bases). Trimming removed 1 base from V and 4 bases from J, with 12 bases in between. In germline, CDR1 is SGDLS, CDR2 YYNGEE. The CDR3 length is 15 residues. CDR3 nucleotide sequence: TGTGCCAGCAGCGTATCCGGCCAGGGGAATCAGCCCCAGCATTTT. Amino acids: CASSVSGQGNQPQHF.

This clonotype was picked up many times. The rearrangement uses TRBV12-3 or TRBV12-4 and TRBJ1-3; D is unresolved. CDR3 size: 14 residues. The germline V and J ends were trimmed by 3 bases and 9 bases, with 15 bases remaining between them. The CDR3 region is CASSFRTAGTTIYF. In nucleotides, the CDR3 is TGTGCCAGCAGTTTTAGAACCGCAGGCACCACCATATATTTT.

This clonotype has a count of ten or more. The chain couples TRBV24-1 to TRBJ2-3; TRBD1 or TRBD2 may be the D gene (5 bases each). This CDR3 has 15 amino acids. The germline gives CDR1 KGHDR, CDR2 SFDVKD. The V end was cut by 2 bases, the J end by 4 bases, with 12 bases between. This chain's CDR3 is CATSDWGSGADTQYF. CDR3 in DNA: TGTGCCACCAGTGATTGGGGGTCTGGAGCAGATACGCAGTATTTT.

This clonotype was observed many times. This chain's CDR3 is CASSPGPPGIIFTQYF. Written as DNA, the CDR3 is TGTGCCAGCAGCCCGGGACCTCCGGGGATTATTTTCACGCAGTACTTC. The chain has TRBV5-5 and TRBJ2-7; D could derive from TRBD1 or TRBD2 (5 bases each). V lost 4 bases and J lost 9, with 26 bases in between. CDR3 length equals 16 residues. CDR1 is SGHKS, CDR2 YYEKEE, per germline (reference sequence).

In this sample, this clonotype turned up many times. The chain employs TRBV6-1 and TRBJ1-1; maybe TRBD1 (6 bases). Per the germline V gene, CDR1 is MNHNS and CDR2 is SASEGT. V lost 3 bases to trimming and J lost 12 bases, with 20 bases between them. The CDR3 length is 14 residues. The CDR3 DNA is TGTGCCAGCAGTGATCCCCTCGTGGGGGGCATGACTTTCTTT. This gives the protein CASSDPLVGGMTFF.

This clonotype has more than one count but fewer than ten. The chain couples TRBV5-4 to TRBJ1-1; no reliable D call. V was clipped by 6 bases and J by 0 bases, with 12 bases between them. The CDR3 extends over 14 amino acids. CDR1 is SGHNT, CDR2 YYREEE, per germline (reference sequence). The CDR3 DNA follows: TGTGCCAGCAACGAGGCCGAGATGAACACTGAAGCTTTCTTT. Its protein product is CASNEAEMNTEAFF.

This clonotype was counted at least ten times. The chain links TRBV29-1 to TRBJ2-7, with 10 bases lining up with TRBD2. The junction had 7 bases not matched to a gene; V was cut back by 6 bases and J by 5 bases. This CDR3 comprises 13 residues. The germline CDR1 and CDR2 sequences are SQVTM and ANQGSEA. Here the CDR3 reads CSVSTSGSHEQYF. CDR3 bases: TGCAGCGTCTCGACTAGCGGGTCCCACGAGCAGTACTTC.

This clonotype was recorded at least ten times. The rearrangement uses TRBV13 and TRBJ1-3; D is unresolved. The CDR3 runs to 15 residues. CDR1 and CDR2 (germline): PRHDT, FYEKMQ (reference sequence). V was pared by 5 bases and J by 0 bases, with 11 bases between. CDR3 DNA sequence: TGTGCCAGCAGCCTGGGCGCGACCTCTGGAAACACCATATATTTT. It translates to CASSLGATSGNTIYF. Filled out from reference TRBV13 and TRBJ1-3, the complete variable domain reads AAGVIQSPRHLIKEKRETATLKCYPIPRHDTVYWYQQGPGQDPQFLISFYEKMQSDKGSIPDRFSAQQFSDYHSELNMSSLELGDSALYFCASSLGATSGNTIYFGEGSWLTVV.

Comments on this clonotype: This may arise from a read error, as a much more abundant clone is one base away. Since the CDR3 does not end with the conserved phenylalanine or tryptophan, this likely comes from a read error. The rearrangement joins TRBV7-9 to TRBJ2-1; 8 bases align to TRBD2. The CDR3 loop spans 18 amino acids. The germline V gene encodes CDR1 SEHNR and CDR2 FQNEAQ (reference sequence). After removal of 5 bases from V and 0 bases from J, the junction contained 12 bases not matched to a gene. The CDR3 coding sequence is TGTGCCAGCAGCCTCCGGATAGCGGGGAGGAGCTCCTACAATGAGCAGTTCTTA. Amino acids: CASSLRIAGRSSYNEQFL.

This chain links TRBV5-1 with TRBJ2-5; D perhaps matches TRBD1 (8 bases). This CDR3 is 15 amino acids long. Germline values: CDR1 SGHRS, CDR2 YFSETQ. Trimming pared 6 bases from V and 2 bases from J, leaving 17 bases between. CDR3 DNA: TGCGCCAGCATACAGGGGGGGACTTCTCAAGAGACCCAGTACTTC. It is translated as CASIQGGTSQETQYF.

This chain joins TRBV7-3 and TRBJ2-2, with 15 bases identical to TRBD2. Germline V gene sequence: CDR1 SGHTA, CDR2 FQGTGA. The length of the CDR3 is 16 residues. With 2 bases clipped from V and 9 bases from J, the junction kept 4 bases outside the gene matches. The CDR3 nucleotides read TGTGCCAGCAGCTTACTCGGGACTAGCGGGAGGCGGGAGCTGTTTTTT. This gives the protein CASSLLGTSGRRELFF. Full variable domain (rest looked up from reference TRBV7-3 and TRBJ2-2): GAGVSQTPSNKVTEKGKYVELRCDPISGHTALYWYRQSLGQGPEFLIYFQGTGAADDSGLPNDRFFAVRPEGSVSTLKIQRTERGDSAVYLCASSLLGTSGRRELFFGEGSRLTVL.

This clonotype was observed many times. Written as DNA, the CDR3 is TGCAGTGGGACGATGGGCTACGAGCAGTACTTC. This gives the protein CSGTMGYEQYF. The rearrangement links TRBV20-1 to TRBJ2-7; D not resolved. The CDR3 has 11 amino acids. CDR1 and CDR2 (germline): DFQATT, SNEGSKA (reference sequence). V gave up 7 bases and J gave up 3 bases, with 10 bases separating them.

This clonotype came up many times. The chain links TRBV6-1 to TRBJ1-2; 9 bases align to TRBD1. The junction had 8 bases not matched to a gene; V was cut back by 0 bases and J by 6 bases. Germline V gene lookup returns CDR1 MNHNS and CDR2 SASEGT. This CDR3 region has 16 residues. The CDR3 is CASSEAPGTGSNGYTF. DNA for the CDR3: TGTGCCAGCAGTGAAGCCCCCGGGACAGGGTCGAATGGCTACACCTTC.

In this sample, this clonotype turned up many times. The V gene is TRBV13, the J gene TRBJ2-3, with TRBD2 identical over 11 bases. V lost 4 bases to trimming and J lost 4 bases; unmatched junction nucleotides: 7. Germline V gene data show CDR1 as PRHDT and CDR2 as FYEKMQ (reference sequence). The CDR3 is made up of 16 amino acids. The CDR3 DNA sequence: TGTGCCAGCAGCTCCCTGACTAGCGGGACGTCAGATACGCAGTATTTT. Encoded protein: CASSSLTSGTSDTQYF.

This clonotype occurred a few times. The genes are TRBV11-1 and TRBJ1-5, with 9 bases matching TRBD1. V shed 5 bases, J shed 8 bases, and the junction held 4 bases outside the gene matches. Germline lookup yields CDR1 SGHAT and CDR2 FQDESV (reference sequence). The CDR3 totals 13 residues. This CDR3 is CASSHTGGEPQHF. DNA for the CDR3: TGTGCCAGCAGCCACACAGGGGGCGAGCCCCAGCATTTT.

This clonotype appeared many times. The chain recombines TRBV10-1 with TRBJ2-3; possibly TRBD1 for D (6 bases). The CDR3 is 17 amino acids. V was clipped by 3 bases and J by 2 bases, with 18 bases between them. Germline V lookup: CDR1 WNHNN, CDR2 SYGVQD (reference sequence). This chain's CDR3 is CASSETTTGFFTDTQYF. The CDR3 DNA follows: TGCGCCAGCAGTGAAACCACTACAGGGTTCTTCACAGATACGCAGTATTTT.

The gene calls are TRBV15 and TRBJ2-3; 14 nucleotides line up with TRBD2. Germline-derived CDR1 and CDR2 are LNHNV and YYDKDF (reference sequence). The junction had 12 bases not matched to a gene; V was cut back by 9 bases and J by 7 bases. This CDR3 spans 16 amino acids. CDR3 region: CATRKTSGRALYTQYF. DNA of the CDR3: TGTGCCACGCGAAAGACTAGCGGGAGGGCCCTATATACGCAGTATTTT.